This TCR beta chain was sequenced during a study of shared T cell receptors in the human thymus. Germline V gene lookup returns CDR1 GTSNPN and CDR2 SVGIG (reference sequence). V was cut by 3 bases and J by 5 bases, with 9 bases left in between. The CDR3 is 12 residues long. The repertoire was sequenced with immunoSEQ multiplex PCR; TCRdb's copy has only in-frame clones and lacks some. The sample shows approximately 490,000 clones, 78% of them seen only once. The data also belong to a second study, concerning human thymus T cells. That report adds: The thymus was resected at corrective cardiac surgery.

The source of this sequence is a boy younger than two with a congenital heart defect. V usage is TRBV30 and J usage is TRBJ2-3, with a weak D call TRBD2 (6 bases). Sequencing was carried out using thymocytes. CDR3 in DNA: TGTGCCTGGAGCCGGAGGGGAGATACGCAGTATTTT. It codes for CAWSRRGDTQYF. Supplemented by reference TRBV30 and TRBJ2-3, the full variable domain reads SQTIHQWPATLVQPVGSPLSLECTVEGTSNPNLYWYRQAAGRGLQLLFYSVGIGQISSEVPQNLSASRPQDRQFILSSKKLLLSDSGFYLCAWSRRGDTQYFGPGTRLTVL.